This entry is about one T cell receptor beta chain. Its antigen specificity is not known. Base quality data are lacking; no much larger clone is found one base away. The data originate from a study of T cell repertoires in cytomegalovirus infection (dated by TCRdb to about 2019). In the study overall: The HLA type of each donor mattered for the analysis, because public TCR beta signatures pointed to carriage of CMV infection along with the matching HLA type.

The instrument given in TCRdb is Illumina HiSeq 1500. TCRdb trimmed public reads at Q25 via fastp, called clones via MiXCR and kept in-frame beta chains. Records with the same CDR3 protein are collapsed into one entry carrying the most frequent genes and DNA. A total of approximately 260,000 distinct CDR3 sequences appear in this sample, approximately 17% of them only once. The ten largest clones take up roughly half of the sample. The germline V gene (reference sequence) provides CDR1 LNHNV and CDR2 YYDKDF. Inclusive of the bounding cysteine and phenylalanine, the CDR3 is 15 residues long. The kept DNA is CDR3 alone, 45 bases in frame from the first base. V is pruned by 2 bases and J by 4 bases, leaving 3 bases of the junction without a gene match. On the study overall, not on this receptor specifically: The ex vivo response was dominated by HLA-C-restricted CMV-specific TCR beta clonotypes, which also provided the single most frequent clonotype in two of eight donors. In both this cohort and an independent roughly 350-donor cohort, the cumulative frequency of public TCR beta family members distinguished carriers of CMV infection plus the relevant HLA type.

This chain is built from TRBV15 and TRBJ2-7; 12 bases in between match TRBD2. This TCR came from a human donor in good health (CMV status not recorded). Some clones in this sample may be carry-over from other donors' samples. Sequencing was performed on CD8+ T cells from PBMCs. The base sequence is TGTGCCACCAGCAGAACTAGCGGGGGGTCTTACGAGCAGTACTTC. This codes for CATSRTSGGSYEQYF. The CDR3, completed at both ends by the reference TRBV15 and TRBJ2-7 genes, gives the full variable domain DAMVIQNPRYQVTQFGKPVTLSCSQTLNHNVMYWYQQKSSQAPKLLFHYYDKDFNNEADTPDNFQSRRPNTSFCFLDIRSPGLGDTAMYLCATSRTSGGSYEQYFGPGTRLTVT.